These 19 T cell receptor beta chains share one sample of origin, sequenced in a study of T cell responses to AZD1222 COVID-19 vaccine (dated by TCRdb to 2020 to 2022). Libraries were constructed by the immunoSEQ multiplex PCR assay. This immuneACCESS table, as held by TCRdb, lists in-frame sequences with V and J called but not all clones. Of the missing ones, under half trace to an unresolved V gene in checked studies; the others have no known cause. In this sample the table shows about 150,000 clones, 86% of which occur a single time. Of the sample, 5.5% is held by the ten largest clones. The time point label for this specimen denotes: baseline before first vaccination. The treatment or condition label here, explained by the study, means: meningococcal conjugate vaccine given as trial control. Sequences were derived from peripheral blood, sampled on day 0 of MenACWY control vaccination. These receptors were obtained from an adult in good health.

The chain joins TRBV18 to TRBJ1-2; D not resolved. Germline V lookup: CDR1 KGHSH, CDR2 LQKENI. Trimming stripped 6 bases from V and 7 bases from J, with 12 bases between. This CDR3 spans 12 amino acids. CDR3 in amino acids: CASSLRWGGYTF. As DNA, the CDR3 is TGTGCCAGCTCCCTTCGATGGGGTGGCTACACCTTC. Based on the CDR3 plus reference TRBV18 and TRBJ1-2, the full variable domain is NAGVMQNPRHLVRRRGQEARLRCSPMKGHSHVYWYRQLPEEGLKFMVYLQKENIIDESGMPKERFSAEFPKEGPSILRIQQVVRGDSAAYFCASSLRWGGYTFGSGTRLTVV.

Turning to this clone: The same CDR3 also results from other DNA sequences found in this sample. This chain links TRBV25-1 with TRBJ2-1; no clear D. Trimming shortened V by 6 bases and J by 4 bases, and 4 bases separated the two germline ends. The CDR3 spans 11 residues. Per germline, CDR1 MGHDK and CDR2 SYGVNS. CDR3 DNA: TGTGCCAGCAGCGGGTACAATGAGCAGTTCTTC. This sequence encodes CASSGYNEQFF.

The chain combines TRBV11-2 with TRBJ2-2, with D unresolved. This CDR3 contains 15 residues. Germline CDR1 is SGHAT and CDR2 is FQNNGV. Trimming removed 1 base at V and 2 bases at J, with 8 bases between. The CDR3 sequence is CASSLGIINTGELFF. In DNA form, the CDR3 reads TGTGCCAGCAGCTTAGGAATAATTAACACCGGGGAGCTGTTTTTT.

The CDR3 nucleotides are TGTGCCTGGACCCGGGGGCAGGGATCTAACGGAAACACCATATATTTT. Encoded protein: CAWTRGQGSNGNTIYF. The rearrangement uses TRBV30 and TRBJ1-3; D possibly corresponds to TRBD1 (6 bases). CDR1 is GTSNPN and CDR2 is SVGIG in the germline V gene (reference sequence). The ends were cut back, 4 bases at V and 4 bases at J, with 20 bases in the middle. The CDR3 is 16 residues long.

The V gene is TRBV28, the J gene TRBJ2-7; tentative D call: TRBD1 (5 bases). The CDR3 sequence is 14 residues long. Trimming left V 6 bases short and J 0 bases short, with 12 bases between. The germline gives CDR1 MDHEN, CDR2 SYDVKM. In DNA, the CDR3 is TGTGCCAGCAGCGCAGGGTTTCTCTCCTACGAGCAGTACGTC. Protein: CASSAGFLSYEQYV.

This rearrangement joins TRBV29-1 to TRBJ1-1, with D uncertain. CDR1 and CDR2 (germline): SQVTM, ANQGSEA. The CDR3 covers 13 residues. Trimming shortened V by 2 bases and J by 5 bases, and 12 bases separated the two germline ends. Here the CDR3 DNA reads TGCAGCGTTGAACCTAGTGGATCTACTGAAGCTTTCTTT. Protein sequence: CSVEPSGSTEAFF. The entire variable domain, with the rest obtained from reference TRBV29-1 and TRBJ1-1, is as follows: SAVISQKPSRDICQRGTSLTIQCQVDSQVTMMFWYRQQPGQSLTLIATANQGSEATYESGFVIDKFPISRPNLTFSTLTVSNMSPEDSSIYLCSVEPSGSTEAFFGQGTRLTVV.

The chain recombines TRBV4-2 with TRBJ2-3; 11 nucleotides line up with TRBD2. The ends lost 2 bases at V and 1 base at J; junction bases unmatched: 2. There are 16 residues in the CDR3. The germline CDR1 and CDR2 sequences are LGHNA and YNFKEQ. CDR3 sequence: CASSQIAGGRTDTQYF. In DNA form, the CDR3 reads TGTGCCAGCAGCCAAATAGCGGGGGGGCGCACAGATACGCAGTATTTT.

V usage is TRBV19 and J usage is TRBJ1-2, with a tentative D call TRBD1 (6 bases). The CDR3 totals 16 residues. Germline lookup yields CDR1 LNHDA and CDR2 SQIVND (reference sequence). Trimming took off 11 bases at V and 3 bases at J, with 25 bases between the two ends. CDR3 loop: CAAGGGAGRVDYGYTF. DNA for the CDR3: TGTGCCGCCGGGGGGGGCGCGGGTAGAGTCGACTATGGCTACACCTTC. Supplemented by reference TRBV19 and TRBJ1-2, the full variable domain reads DGGITQSPKYLFRKEGQNVTLSCEQNLNHDAMYWYRQDPGQGLRLIYYSQIVNDFQKGDIAEGYSVSREKKESFPLTVTSAQKNPTAFYLCAAGGGAGRVDYGYTFGSGTRLTVV.

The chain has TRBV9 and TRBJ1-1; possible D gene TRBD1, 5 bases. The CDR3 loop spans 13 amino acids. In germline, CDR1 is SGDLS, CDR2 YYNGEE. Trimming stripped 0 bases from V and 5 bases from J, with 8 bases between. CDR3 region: CASSVGRETEAFF. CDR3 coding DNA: TGTGCCAGCAGCGTAGGCAGGGAAACTGAAGCTTTCTTT.

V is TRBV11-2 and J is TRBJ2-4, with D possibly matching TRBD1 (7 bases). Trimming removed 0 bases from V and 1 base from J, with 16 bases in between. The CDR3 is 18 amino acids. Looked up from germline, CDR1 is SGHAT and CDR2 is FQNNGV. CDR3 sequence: CASSLDRGGGAAKNIQYF. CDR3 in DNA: TGTGCCAGCAGCTTAGATCGAGGAGGGGGCGCGGCCAAAAACATTCAGTACTTC.

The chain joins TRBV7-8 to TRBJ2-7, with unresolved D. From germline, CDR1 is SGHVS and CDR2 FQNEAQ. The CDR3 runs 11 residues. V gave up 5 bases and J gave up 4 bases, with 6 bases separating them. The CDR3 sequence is CASSPIYEQYF. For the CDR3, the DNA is TGTGCCAGCAGCCCAATATACGAGCAGTACTTC.

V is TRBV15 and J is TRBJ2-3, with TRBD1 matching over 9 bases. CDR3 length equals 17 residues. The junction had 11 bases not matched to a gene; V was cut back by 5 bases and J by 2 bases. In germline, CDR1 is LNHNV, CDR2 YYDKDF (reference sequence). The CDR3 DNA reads TGTGCCACCAGCTCAAGGGGAGACAGGGGGTTCACAGATACGCAGTATTTT. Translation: CATSSRGDRGFTDTQYF.

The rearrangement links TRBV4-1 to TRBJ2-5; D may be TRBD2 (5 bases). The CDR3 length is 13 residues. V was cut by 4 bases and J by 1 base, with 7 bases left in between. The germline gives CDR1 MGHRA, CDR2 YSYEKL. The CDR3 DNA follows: TGCGCCAGCAGCCTAGCGCGCCAAGAGACCCAGTACTTC. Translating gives CASSLARQETQYF.

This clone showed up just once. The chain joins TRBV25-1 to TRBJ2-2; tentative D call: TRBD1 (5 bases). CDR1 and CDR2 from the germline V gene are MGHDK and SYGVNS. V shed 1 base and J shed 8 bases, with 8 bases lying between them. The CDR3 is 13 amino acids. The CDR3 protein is CASSEWGGGELFF. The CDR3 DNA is TGTGCCAGCAGTGAATGGGGCGGAGGGGAGCTGTTTTTT.

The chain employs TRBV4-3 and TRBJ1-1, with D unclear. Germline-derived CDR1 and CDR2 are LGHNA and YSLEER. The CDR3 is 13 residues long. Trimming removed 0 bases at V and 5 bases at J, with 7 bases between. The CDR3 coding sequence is TGCGCCAGCAGCCAAGATGACGGGACTGAAGCTTTCTTT. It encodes CASSQDDGTEAFF.

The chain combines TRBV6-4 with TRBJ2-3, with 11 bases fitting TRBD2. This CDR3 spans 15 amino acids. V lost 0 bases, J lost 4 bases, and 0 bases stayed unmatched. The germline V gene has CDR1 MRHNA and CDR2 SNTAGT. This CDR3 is CASSDSSGGADTQYF. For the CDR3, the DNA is TGTGCCAGCAGTGACTCTAGCGGGGGGGCAGATACGCAGTATTTT.

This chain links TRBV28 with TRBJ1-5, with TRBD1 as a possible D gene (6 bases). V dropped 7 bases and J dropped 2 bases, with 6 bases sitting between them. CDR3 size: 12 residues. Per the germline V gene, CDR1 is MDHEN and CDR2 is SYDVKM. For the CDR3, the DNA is TGTGCCAGCACAGGGGGCAATCAGCCCCAGCATTTT. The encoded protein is CASTGGNQPQHF. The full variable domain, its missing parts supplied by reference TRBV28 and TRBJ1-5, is DVKVTQSSRYLVKRTGEKVFLECVQDMDHENMFWYRQDPGLGLRLIYFSYDVKMKEKGDIPEGYSVSREKKERFSLILESASTNQTSMYLCASTGGNQPQHFGDGTRLSIL.

CDR3 sequence reads: CASSYSMRESTGELFF. In nucleotides, the CDR3 is TGTGCCAGCAGTTACTCGATGCGGGAGAGCACCGGGGAGCTGTTTTTT. The V gene is TRBV6-5, the J gene TRBJ2-2, with 7 bases identical to TRBD2. The CDR3 runs 16 residues. Germline CDR1 and CDR2: MNHEY and SVGAGI. V was clipped by 0 bases and J by 4 bases; unmatched bases: 5.

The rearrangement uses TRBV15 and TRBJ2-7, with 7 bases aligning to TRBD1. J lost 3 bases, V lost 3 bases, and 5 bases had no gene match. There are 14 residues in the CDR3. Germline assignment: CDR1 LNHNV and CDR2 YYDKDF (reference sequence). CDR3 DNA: TGTGCCACCAGCAGTTGGACAGGTAGCTACGAGCAGTACTTC. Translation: CATSSWTGSYEQYF.